A selection of T cell receptor beta chains follows, all from one sample in a study of T-cell reconstitution after alpha-beta-depleted transplantation in children. TCRdb reprocessed the PCR reads with MiXCR, giving one entry per CDR3 protein. Seen here are about 980,000 distinct CDR3 sequences, about 31% observed once, and the top ten hold roughly 28%. Source: PBMCs, mostly from graft donor cells, taken 360 days after TCRalphabeta/CD19-depleted stem cell transplant. These receptor sequences come from a boy under two years old who had a stem cell transplant for SCID, so the T cells may come from the graft donor. Both conserved end residues are part of each CDR3. D genes are given only for firm matches. The size entry is marked missing in some rows and otherwise reads once, few, many or a size class.

>TRBD2|-|TRBV9|TRBJ2-7
TGTGCCAGCAGCGTAGGAGGGCGGGGGTTACCCTACGAGCAGTACTTC
CASSVGGRGLPYEQYF
>-|few|TRBV7-9|TRBJ1-2
TGTGCCAGCAGCTTACCCAGGGAATATGGCTACACCTTC
CASSLPREYGYTF
>TRBD1|many|TRBV12-3/TRBV12-4|TRBJ2-2
TGTGCCAGCAGTTCTGGGGACAGGTACACCGGGGAGCTGTTTTTT
CASSSGDRYTGELFF
>-|-|TRBV20-1|TRBJ2-1
TGCAGTGCCCCAGGCCACGGGGGAGAGTGGAATGAGCAGTTCTTC
CSAPGHGGEWNEQFF
>TRBD1|-|TRBV7-9|TRBJ2-2
TGTGCCAGCAGCCGACAGGGAGTCCCCGGGGAGCTGTTTTTT
CASSRQGVPGELFF
>-|few|TRBV9|TRBJ1-3
TGTGCCAGCAGCGTAGCTCCGGGACCTGGAAACACCATATATTTT
CASSVAPGPGNTIYF
>-|-|TRBV9|TRBJ2-3
TGTGCCAGCAGCGTCGACGTTTTCACAGATACGCAGTATTTT
CASSVDVFTDTQYF
>-|-|TRBV29-1|TRBJ1-4
TGCAGCGTTGGAAGCCTGCTTGGTGAAAAACTGTTTTTT
CSVGSLLGEKLFF
>-|-|TRBV11-2|TRBJ2-3
TGTGCCAGCAGCTTAGGTCTGCAGGGGACAGATACGCAGTATTTT
CASSLGLQGTDTQYF
>TRBD2|-|TRBV4-1|TRBJ2-1
TGCGCCAGCAGCCAATTGCGACGTGGGGGGGCTAGCGGGGGCCGCTGGAATGAGCAGTTCTTC
CASSQLRRGGASGGRWNEQFF
>TRBD2|-|TRBV7-7|TRBJ2-1
TGTGCCAGCAGCGCCGGGACTACCCGAACGGATGAGCAGTTCTTC
CASSAGTTRTDEQFF
>-|few|TRBV2|TRBJ2-5
TGTGCCAGCAGTGAAAACATCGGCCAAGAGACCCAGTACTTC
CASSENIGQETQYF
>TRBD1|few|TRBV5-1|TRBJ1-1
TGCGCCAGCAGTCTCACAGGGGTGGCCACTGAAGCTTTCTTT
CASSLTGVATEAFF
>-|-|TRBV2|TRBJ2-1
TGTGCCAGCAGTGTTTTAGCCAGCAATGAGCAGTTCTTC
CASSVLASNEQFF
>-|few|TRBV12-3/TRBV12-4|TRBJ2-1
TGTGCCAGCAGTTCTTTGGGAGACAACTCCTACAATGAGCAGTTCTTC
CASSSLGDNSYNEQFF
>TRBD1|-|TRBV7-9|TRBJ1-1
TGTGCCAGCAGCCCTCGGACAGGGGTCATCATGAACACTGAAGCTTTCTTT
CASSPRTGVIMNTEAFF
>-|few|TRBV6-5|TRBJ1-1
TGTGCCAGCGGACCCACAAACACTGAAGCTTTCTTT
CASGPTNTEAFF
>TRBD1|-|TRBV15|TRBJ2-5
TGTGCCACCATGGGACAGGGGGAAGAGACCCAGTACTTC
CATMGQGEETQYF
>TRBD1|-|TRBV4-3|TRBJ2-2
TGCGCCATCAGCCCAGAACACCGGGACAGTCACACCGGGGAGCTGTTTTTT
CAISPEHRDSHTGELFF
>-|-|TRBV5-1|TRBJ2-2
TGCGCCAGCAGCTTGGTTTCCAGGGCCGACACCGGGGAGCTGTTTTTT
CASSLVSRADTGELFF
>-|few|TRBV5-1|TRBJ2-6
TGCGCCAGCAGCTTCCTACACTCTGGGGCCAACGTCCTGACTTTC
CASSFLHSGANVLTF
>-|many|TRBV6-5|TRBJ1-1
TGTGCCAGCAGTTATCAGGGAGAAGTCACTGAAGCTTTCTTT
CASSYQGEVTEAFF
>-|-|TRBV18|TRBJ2-7
TGTGCCAGCTCACCTTGGGGACTGGGGGGGCCCTACGAGCAGTACTTC
CASSPWGLGGPYEQYF
>TRBD2|-|TRBV29-1|TRBJ2-1
TGCAGCGTTACTAGCGCGAAAGGCAATGAGCAGTTCTTC
CSVTSAKGNEQFF
>-|few|TRBV28|TRBJ2-7
TGTGCCAGCAGTGCCCCCCCCGGCGGCACTTACTACGAGCAGTACTTC
CASSAPPGGTYYEQYF
>-|-|TRBV4-3|TRBJ2-5
TGCGCCAGCAGCCAAAGCAGGATGGAGACCCAGTACTTC
CASSQSRMETQYF
>TRBD2|-|TRBV28|TRBJ2-7
TGTGCCAGCAGTTGGGGACTAGTGAGCTACGAGCAGTACTTC
CASSWGLVSYEQYF
>-|few|TRBV29-1|TRBJ1-1
TGCAGCGTTGAAGATCTTCAAACAGGGATGAACACTGAAGCTTTCTTT
CSVEDLQTGMNTEAFF
>TRBD1|-|TRBV2|TRBJ2-7
TGTGCCAGCAGACCTAACATCCTCGACAGGGGGCGCGACGAGCAGTACTTC
CASRPNILDRGRDEQYF
>TRBD2|once|TRBV4-1|TRBJ2-1
TGCGCCAGCAGCCAAGCCCCGCGGGGGGACAATGAGCAGTTCTTC
CASSQAPRGDNEQFF
>-|-|TRBV24-1|TRBJ2-2
TGTGCCACCAGGGCCCGGACAGCGAACACCGGGGAGCTGTTTTTT
CATRARTANTGELFF
>-|few|TRBV12-3/TRBV12-4|TRBJ2-7
TGTGCCAGCAGGGAGACAGGAGTCGAGCAGTACTTC
CASRETGVEQYF
>-|-|TRBV6-1|TRBJ1-5
TGTGCCACGGTCTTGGGCAATCAGCCCCAGCATTTT
CATVLGNQPQHF
>-|-|TRBV2|TRBJ1-2
TGTGCCAGCAGTGTGGGGCGGAAAGGCTATGGCTACACCTTC
CASSVGRKGYGYTF
>TRBD1|-|TRBV7-2|TRBJ2-7
TGTGCCAGCAGCTTAGCCGACAGGGTGTCCTACGAGCAGTACTTC
CASSLADRVSYEQYF
>-|-|TRBV4-2|TRBJ1-1
TGTGCCAGCAGCCAAGCGGAAGAAGCTTTCTTT
CASSQAEEAFF
>-|once|TRBV20-1|TRBJ1-2
TGCAGTGCTAGAGATCTGGGGGACATCTATGGCTACACCTTC
CSARDLGDIYGYTF
>-|few|TRBV7-9|TRBJ2-7
TGTGCCAGCAGCTTCAGGGGCGGAACCTACGAGCAGTACTTC
CASSFRGGTYEQYF
>TRBD2|-|TRBV7-2|TRBJ2-1
TGTGCCAGCAGCCGCGGGGGGATTACAAACAATGAGCAGTTCTTC
CASSRGGITNNEQFF
>-|once|TRBV5-1|TRBJ1-4
TGCGCCAGCAGCTTGCGGAGGGGGGGCGACGATAAACTGTTTTTT
CASSLRRGGDDKLFF
>-|few|TRBV28|TRBJ2-7
TGTGCCAGCACCCTAGGAGGGGTTAGTGCCTACGAGCAGTACTTC
CASTLGGVSAYEQYF
>-|-|TRBV11-2|TRBJ2-5
TGTGCCAGCAGCCGTAGATACCATGAGGGGCAAGAGACCCAGTACTTC
CASSRRYHEGQETQYF
>-|few|TRBV7-9|TRBJ1-1
TGTGCCAGCAGCCCCTGGACAGCTGAAGCTTTCTTT
CASSPWTAEAFF
>-|-|TRBV30|TRBJ2-1
TGTGCCTGGAGTCCACTCTTGAGCTCCTACAATGAGCAGTTCTTC
CAWSPLLSSYNEQFF
>-|once|TRBV7-9|TRBJ1-1
TGTGCCAGCATGGGCGACCTACGAGACACTGAAGCTTTCTTT
CASMGDLRDTEAFF
>-|-|TRBV4-1|TRBJ1-1
TGCGCCAGCAGGCCCGAAGTCCCTCTGAACACTGAAGCTTTCTTT
CASRPEVPLNTEAFF
>-|-|TRBV27|TRBJ1-6
TGTGCCAGCAGTTTACGGCCCGGGGGGAATTCACCCCTCCACTTT
CASSLRPGGNSPLHF
>-|-|TRBV28|TRBJ2-5
TGTGCCAGCAGTAGTCAGACCCAGTACTTC
CASSSQTQYF
>TRBD1|few|TRBV12-3/TRBV12-4|TRBJ2-7
TGTGCCAGCAGACTGGGACAGTCCTACGAGCAGTACTTC
CASRLGQSYEQYF
>-|-|TRBV7-2|TRBJ1-1
TGTGCCAGCAGCTTAAGGAAAGGAACTGAAGCTTTCTTT
CASSLRKGTEAFF
>TRBD1|-|TRBV15|TRBJ2-2
TGTGCCACCAGCAGAGATAGACAGGGATGGGATAACACCGGGGAGCTGTTTTTT
CATSRDRQGWDNTGELFF
>TRBD2|-|TRBV20-1|TRBJ2-3
TGCAGTGCCCAGACTAGCGGGGAAACAGATACGCAGTATTTT
CSAQTSGETDTQYF
>-|-|TRBV5-1|TRBJ1-1
TGCGCCAGCAGCTCGTGGAGTGGGACGGCTTTCTTT
CASSSWSGTAFF